This entry is about one T cell receptor beta chain. Authors' processing steps: Researchers report that nucleated cell counts were estimated from reference gene primer amplification. Profiling relied on immunoSEQ multiplex PCR, and the TCRdb table lists in-frame clones only, not all of them. That table gives V, J and clone size, and the DNA gave D and trimming. The table shows 85,000 to 90,000 clones, with approximately 79% occurring only once. This sample was included in a study of blood T cell repertoires in COVID-19. Study in general: Both acute and convalescent COVID-19 samples were obtained from the United States, Italy and Spain. PBMCs, B-cell-depleted T cells, or T cells were the source of the cDNA or gDNA that made up the material.

Germline V gives CDR1 SGHNT, CDR2 YENEEA. This CDR3 spans 13 amino acids. Trimming shortened V by 4 bases and J by 10 bases, and 14 bases separated the two germline ends. The clonotype was recovered from a man in his sixties or seventies with acute or convalescent COVID-19. The sample comprised peripheral blood. The chain is built from TRBV11-3 and TRBJ2-1; D possibly corresponds to TRBD2 (5 bases). The chain's CDR3 is CASSSLDGGEQFF. The CDR3 DNA is TGTGCCAGCAGCTCCCTTGACGGAGGAGAGCAGTTCTTC. Together with reference TRBV11-3 and TRBJ2-1, the CDR3 gives the full variable domain: EAGVVQSPRYKIIEKKQPVAFWCNPISGHNTLYWYLQNLGQGPELLIRYENEEAVDDSQLPKDRFSAERLKGVDSTLKIQPAELGDSAVYLCASSSLDGGEQFFGPGTRLTVL.